One and the same sample provided the 5 T cell receptor beta chains below, sequenced in a study of cytomegalovirus exposure and HLA in healthy donors. It was with 60 Vbeta and 13 Jbeta primers that the PCR ran. Method: immunoSEQ multiplex PCR; TCRdb's copy keeps in-frame clones and lacks some. The profile shows 100,000 to 150,000 clones, 55% to 80% of them singletons. Sequenced material: PBMCs. These receptors came from a woman in her thirties or forties in good health and CMV-seronegative.

The rearrangement joins TRBV7-2 to TRBJ2-5; TRBD2 matches 7 bases. The CDR3 is 19 residues long. Trimming removed 1 base from V and 0 bases from J; junction bases left unmatched: 14. Germline assignment: CDR1 SGHTA and CDR2 FQGNSA. Written as DNA, the CDR3 is TGTGCCAGCAGCTTAGGGCCCCGGCGGGGGAGAGCGTACCAAGAGACCCAGTACTTC. Its translation: CASSLGPRRGRAYQETQYF.

The genes are TRBV5-6 and TRBJ2-7, with 7 bases aligning to TRBD1. J lost 2 bases, V lost 3 bases, and 5 bases had no gene match. This CDR3 spans 14 amino acids. In germline, CDR1 is SGHDT, CDR2 YYEEEE. CDR3 sequence: CASSSDRSPYEQYF. The CDR3 DNA reads TGTGCCAGCAGCTCGGACAGGTCCCCCTACGAGCAGTACTTC.

The chain joins TRBV28 to TRBJ1-5; the D gene is possibly TRBD1 (5 bases). The CDR3 is 15 amino acids. Germline V gene sequence: CDR1 MDHEN, CDR2 SYDVKM. V was clipped by 6 bases and J by 7 bases, with 19 bases between them. CDR3 residues: CASRGGAGEEQPQHF. Written as DNA, the CDR3 is TGTGCCAGCAGGGGGGGAGCGGGTGAGGAACAGCCCCAGCATTTT.

This clone was observed once. The gene calls are TRBV25-1 and TRBJ1-6, with TRBD1 matching 9 bases. CDR1 MGHDK and CDR2 SYGVNS come from the germline V gene. This CDR3 contains 15 residues. With 4 bases clipped from V and 8 bases from J, the junction kept 6 bases outside the gene matches. The CDR3 DNA reads as TGTGCCAGCAGTGGTGGGGGGACAGGGCATTCACCCCTCCACTTT. It encodes CASSGGGTGHSPLHF.

The chain carries TRBV7-2 and TRBJ1-1; D is ambiguous. The CDR3 is 13 amino acids. Germline loops: CDR1 SGHTA, CDR2 FQGNSA. Trimming left V 8 bases short and J 5 bases short, with 15 bases between. The CDR3 coding sequence is TGTGCCAGCGGGATCCGGGGATTAACTGAAGCTTTCTTT. Protein: CASGIRGLTEAFF.